These T cell receptor beta chains were read from a single sample in a study of T cell changes during pregnancy in multiple sclerosis. Some clones are missing from TCRdb's copy, which holds only in-frame ones; the method was immunoSEQ multiplex PCR. The table records 26,000 or so clones, around nine tenths of them present only once. The specimen was CD8+ T cells from peripheral blood mononuclear cells, collected before pregnancy. The origin of the receptors is a female donor with multiple sclerosis, enrolled in a pregnancy study. The conserved cysteine and the conserved F or W are not part of the CDR3 here.

v_gene: TRBV4-3; j_gene: TRBJ2-3; len: 16; CDR3aa: ASSQVVSLAGGVDTQY
v_gene: TRBV7-2; j_gene: TRBJ2-5; len: 12; CDR3aa: ASSYSGYQETQY
v_gene: TRBV23-1; j_gene: TRBJ2-1; len: 15; CDR3aa: ASSHNTDRTPFVEQF
v_gene: TRBV4-1; j_gene: TRBJ2-5; len: 12; CDR3aa: ASSQEGLEETQY
v_gene: TRBV4-1; j_gene: TRBJ2-7; len: 16; CDR3aa: ASSPEKGLAGIPYEQY
v_gene: TRBV7-9; j_gene: TRBJ2-6; len: 16; CDR3aa: ASSPYPGLSSGANVLT
v_gene: TRBV7-9; j_gene: TRBJ1-2; len: 9; CDR3aa: ASSPDYGYT
v_gene: TRBV6-6; j_gene: TRBJ1-5; len: 12; CDR3aa: ASSLDRGNQPQH
v_gene: TRBV6-5; j_gene: TRBJ1-5; len: 12; CDR3aa: ASSSAGGNQPQH
v_gene: TRBV5-5; j_gene: TRBJ2-7; len: 12; CDR3aa: ASSLGSGGYEQY
v_gene: TRBV28; j_gene: TRBJ2-1; len: 14; CDR3aa: ASSFDLASLYNEQF